Listed below are T cell receptor beta chains from one sample, sequenced in a study of immune evolution from preneoplasia to lung adenocarcinoma. This table comes from immunoSEQ multiplex PCR, and its TCRdb copy is limited to in-frame clones, with some not included. The profile shows several thousand clones, 65% to 85% of them singletons. Material for sequencing was FFPE normal lung tissue adjacent to the tumor. The receptors were sampled from a person aged 50 or older with lung adenocarcinoma. Each CDR3 is given with its conserved first and last residue. Fields, in order: J gene, V gene, CDR3 protein.

TRBJ2-5 TRBV5-1 CASSLVMGETQYF
TRBJ2-3 TRBV2 CASHPGTDTQYF
TRBJ1-1 TRBV30 CAWSVAENTEAFF
TRBJ2-1 TRBV6-5 CASSRGSVRNEQFF
TRBJ2-1 TRBV18 CASSPSEGTGEQFF
TRBJ1-6 TRBV7-3 CASSLDYNSPLHF
TRBJ2-5 TRBV28 CASSIDRNTVETQYF
TRBJ2-2 TRBV27 CASRTGDTGELFF
TRBJ2-1 TRBV27 CATRGVDSYNEQFF
TRBJ2-1 TRBV19 CASKGFYGRDNEQFF
TRBJ2-7 TRBV7-8 CASRPGQGSYEQYF
TRBJ2-7 TRBV5-1 CASSSGVGFTYEQYF
TRBJ2-7 TRBV28 CASSLRQGYEQYF
TRBJ2-5 TRBV5-1 CASSYSLANQETQYF
TRBJ2-1 TRBV11-3 CASSPGEGAYNEQFF
TRBJ1-1 TRBV10-3 CAISESSGRVRAEAFF
TRBJ2-1 TRBV7-8 CASSPPLRLAGGINEQFF
TRBJ1-6 TRBV7-6 CASSSSAGQGFSPLHF
TRBJ2-7 TRBV30 CAWSRDHEQYF
TRBJ1-2 TRBV6-1 CASTAGQGYGYTF
TRBJ1-5 TRBV28 CASSSPAAGQPQHF
TRBJ1-1 TRBV5-1 CASSLDPGMETEAFF
TRBJ2-7 TRBV7-8 CASSHGTGTYEQYF
TRBJ2-7 TRBV10-3 CAISEPGQGSYEQYF
TRBJ2-1 TRBV28 CASRLRGSSYNEQFF
TRBJ2-1 TRBV20-1 CSAGSSRDYLF
TRBJ2-3 TRBV19 CASTHSRDPDTQYF
TRBJ1-4 TRBV28 CASSFGATNEKLFF
TRBJ1-5 TRBV28 CASSQSYQPQHF
TRBJ2-1 TRBV27 CASSLAGGPEQFF
TRBJ2-6 TRBV18 CASSPPTGTASGANVLTF
TRBJ2-2 TRBV7-8 CASSWSSQGTGELFF
TRBJ2-3 TRBV10-3 CAISESILADTDTQYF
TRBJ1-1 TRBV28 CASSPTGLVGRAEAFF
TRBJ2-5 TRBV4-1 CASSQGGRGLQETQYF
TRBJ1-1 TRBV5-1 CASSVDRGGHTEAFF
TRBJ2-1 TRBV11-3 CASSRGALNEQFF
TRBJ2-7 TRBV28 CASKYTGNIYEQYF
TRBJ1-2 TRBV27 CASSLLGEDYGYTF
TRBJ2-7 TRBV9 CASSVKGEEYYEQYF
TRBJ2-7 TRBV4-3 CASSQVAGAYEQYF
TRBJ1-1 TRBV10-2 CASSMDRVTEAFF
TRBJ1-1 TRBV7-2 CASSLWTGNTEAFF
TRBJ2-7 TRBV5-6 CASSLRGLATYEQYF
TRBJ2-3 TRBV6-5 CASRVSFIDTQYF
. TRBV23-1 CARAGTVTYEQYF
TRBJ2-1 TRBV5-1 CASSDGNLYNEQFF
TRBJ1-1 TRBV29-1 CSVEDQVGATEAFF
TRBJ2-1 TRBV6-6 CASSGIAGGHVYEQFF
TRBJ2-4 TRBV11-2 CASSGDRSKNIQYF
TRBJ2-7 TRBV5-6 CASSLAITLEQYF